This TCR beta chain emerged from a study of cytomegalovirus exposure and HLA in healthy donors. Notes on this clone: Its antigen is currently unknown.

Clones were read by immunoSEQ multiplex PCR, and TCRdb kept only the in-frame ones, dropping some. The repertoire holds approximately 120,000 clones, with around 86% as singletons. This CDR3 contains 14 residues. V was pared by 3 bases and J by 6 bases, with 5 bases of the junction left unmatched. The germline V gene encodes CDR1 SGDLS and CDR2 YYNGEE. The study's findings and limits: Some public TCRs appeared in many individuals, while most sequences were rare.

This receptor was identified in a woman aged 18-29 years in good health and CMV-seronegative. Source material: PBMCs. The chain joins TRBV9 to TRBJ2-1; TRBD2 aligns across 8 bases. For the CDR3, the DNA is TGTGCCAGCAGCGGCGGGAGGCGGGGCAATGAGCAGTTCTTC. Translated, it gives CASSGGRRGNEQFF.